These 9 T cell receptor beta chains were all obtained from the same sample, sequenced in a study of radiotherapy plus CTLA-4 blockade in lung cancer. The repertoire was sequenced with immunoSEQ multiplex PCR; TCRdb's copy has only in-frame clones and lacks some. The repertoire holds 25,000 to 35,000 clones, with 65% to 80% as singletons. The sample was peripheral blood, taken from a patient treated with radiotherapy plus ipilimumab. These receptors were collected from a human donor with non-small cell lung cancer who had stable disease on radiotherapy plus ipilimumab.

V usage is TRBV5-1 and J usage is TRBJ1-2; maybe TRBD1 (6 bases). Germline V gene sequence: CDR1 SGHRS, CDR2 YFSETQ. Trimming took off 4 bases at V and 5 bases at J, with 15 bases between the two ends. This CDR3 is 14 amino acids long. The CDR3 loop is CASSQEGGSYGYTF. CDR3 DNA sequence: TGCGCCAGCAGCCAAGAGGGGGGATCGTATGGCTACACCTTC.

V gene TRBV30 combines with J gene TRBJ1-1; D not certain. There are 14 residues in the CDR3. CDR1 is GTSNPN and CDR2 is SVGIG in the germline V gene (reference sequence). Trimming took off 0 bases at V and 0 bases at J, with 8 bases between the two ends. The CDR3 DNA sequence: TGTGCCTGGAGTGTGCCCGTAATGAACACTGAAGCTTTCTTT. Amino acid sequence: CAWSVPVMNTEAFF.

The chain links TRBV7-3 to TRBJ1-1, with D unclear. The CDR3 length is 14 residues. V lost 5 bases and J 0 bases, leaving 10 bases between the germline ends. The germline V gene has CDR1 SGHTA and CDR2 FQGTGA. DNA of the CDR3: TGTGCCAGCAGCCCAGGCTCCATGAACACTGAAGCTTTCTTT. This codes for CASSPGSMNTEAFF.

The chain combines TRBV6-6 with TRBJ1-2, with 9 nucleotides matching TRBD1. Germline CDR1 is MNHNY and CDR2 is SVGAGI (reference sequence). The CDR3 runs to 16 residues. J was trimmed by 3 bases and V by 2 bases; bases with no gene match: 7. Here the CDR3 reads CASSYGTGPLHYGYTF. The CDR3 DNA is TGTGCCAGCAGTTACGGGACAGGGCCACTTCACTATGGCTACACCTTC.

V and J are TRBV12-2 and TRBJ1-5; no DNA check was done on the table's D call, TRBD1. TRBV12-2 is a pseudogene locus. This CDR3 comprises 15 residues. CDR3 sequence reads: CASRLRGGRDQPQHF. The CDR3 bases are TGTGCAAGTCGCTTGAGAGGGGGCAGGGATCAGCCCCAGCATTTT.

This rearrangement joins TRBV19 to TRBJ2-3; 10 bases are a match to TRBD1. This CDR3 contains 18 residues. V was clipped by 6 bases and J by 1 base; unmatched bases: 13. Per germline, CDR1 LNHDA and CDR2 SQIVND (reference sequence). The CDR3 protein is CASRPGQGLPLRTDTQYF. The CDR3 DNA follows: TGTGCCAGTAGGCCGGGACAGGGGCTGCCCCTTCGCACAGATACGCAGTATTTT.

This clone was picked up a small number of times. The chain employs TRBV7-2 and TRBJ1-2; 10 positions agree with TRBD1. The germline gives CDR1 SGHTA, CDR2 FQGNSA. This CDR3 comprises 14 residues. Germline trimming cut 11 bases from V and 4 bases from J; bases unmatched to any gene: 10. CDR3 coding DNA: TGTGCCCATCCGGGACAGGGGTTCCCCTATGGCTACACCTTC. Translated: CAHPGQGFPYGYTF.

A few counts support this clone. CDR3 protein: CAISGGTDNEQFF. CDR3 nucleotides: TGTGCCATCAGTGGGGGTACGGACAATGAGCAGTTCTTC. The J gene is TRBJ2-1, the V gene TRBV10-3, with D hard to call. This CDR3 is built from 13 residues. The ends were cut back, 4 bases at V and 5 bases at J, with 9 bases in the middle. From germline, CDR1 is ENHRY and CDR2 SYGVKD.

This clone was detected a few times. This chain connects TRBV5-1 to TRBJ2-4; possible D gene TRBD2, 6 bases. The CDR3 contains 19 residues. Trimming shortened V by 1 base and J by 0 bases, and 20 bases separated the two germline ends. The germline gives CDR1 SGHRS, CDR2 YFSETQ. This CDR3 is CASSLQPGGSLGAKNIQYF. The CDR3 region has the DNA TGCGCCAGCAGCTTGCAGCCCGGGGGATCTCTTGGAGCCAAAAACATTCAGTACTTC.